The present T cell receptor (beta chain) was sequenced within a study of T cells after yellow fever vaccination. In making TCR cDNA, 5'RACE template switching added a universal primer site and UMIs to it. TCRdb fed the 5' RACE reads into MiXCR, producing one record per CDR3 protein. The sample has about 330,000 distinct CDR3 sequences, around 8.1% seen once; the top ten hold 17%. This clonotype was observed a few times. The target antigen is unknown. Regarding the study as a whole: A large majority of primary-vaccination clones showed up again after the booster (96% CD4, about 90% CD8).

Germline CDR1 is LGHNA and CDR2 is YSLEER. J was trimmed by 0 bases and V by 4 bases; bases with no gene match: 6. The length of the CDR3 is 15 residues. This sequence originates from a man between 18 and 35 years old who received the YFV17D yellow fever vaccine. The sequencing here drew on PBMCs, taken around 45 days after the first yellow fever vaccination. The chain recombines TRBV4-3 with TRBJ2-7; 7 positions match TRBD2. The CDR3 DNA follows: TGCGCCAGCAGCCCTTCTTGGGAGGGCTCCTACGAGCAGTACGTC. This encodes CASSPSWEGSYEQYV.